This TCR beta chain is drawn from a study of blood T cell repertoires in COVID-19. For the study at large: Whether acute or convalescent, the COVID-19 samples came from the United States, Italy and Spain.

In the source study's methods: Estimation of nucleated cell counts relied on the amplification of reference gene primers. Libraries were prepared by immunoSEQ multiplex PCR; TCRdb keeps only in-frame clonotypes and omits some of them. The DNA gave D and trimming, while V, J and clone size come from that table. Here the sample spans 150,000 or so clones, around 81% being singletons. CDR3 length: 15 residues. Losses at the gene ends were 6 bases for V and 4 bases for J; bases not matched to a gene: 8. The V gene's germline CDR1 is SNHLY and CDR2 FYNNEI. This clone was seen repeatedly, ten times or more.

The chain has TRBV2 and TRBJ1-5; 8 nucleotides align to TRBD1. The clonotype originates from a woman between 40 and 50 years old with active or convalescent COVID-19. Sequencing was done on a sample of peripheral blood. Here the CDR3 DNA reads TGTGCCAGCAGAGACGGGACAGGAGGGAATCAGCCCCAGCATTTT. Its protein is CASRDGTGGNQPQHF.